Following are 22 T cell receptor beta chains from one sample sequenced in a study of cytomegalovirus exposure and HLA in healthy donors. The PCR had 60 Vbeta and 13 Jbeta primers. Repertoires were generated with immunoSEQ multiplex PCR, while TCRdb's copy carries only in-frame clones and drops some. The data hold 87,000 or so clones, with 6.5% to 8% observed a single time. Sequencing was performed on PBMCs. The receptors shown here come from a man over 45 in good health and CMV-seronegative.

There are a few counts of this clone. The chain couples TRBV23-1 to TRBJ2-2; D gene unclear. TRBV23-1 counts as an open reading frame of uncertain function. The CDR3 contains 13 residues. V was pared by 0 bases and J by 9 bases, with 8 bases between. CDR3 DNA: TGCGCCAGCAGTCAATCTTGTCCTTGGGAGCTGTTTTTT. Translation gives CASSQSCPWELFF.

V gene TRBV28 combines with J gene TRBJ2-1, with D possibly TRBD2 on 6 matching bases. The CDR3 is made up of 15 amino acids. Germline CDR1 reads MDHEN; CDR2 reads SYDVKM. V lost 2 bases and J lost 3, with 11 bases in between. CDR3 amino acids: CASSLRGGIYNEQFF. CDR3 in DNA: TGTGCCAGCAGTTTAAGGGGCGGGATCTACAATGAGCAGTTCTTC.

This clone was picked up a small number of times. As DNA, the CDR3 is TGTGCCAGCAGTGAACAGGACTGGATGTCCTACAATGAGCAGTTCTTC. As protein: CASSEQDWMSYNEQFF. The V call is TRBV6-1, the J call TRBJ2-1; D is perhaps TRBD2 (5 bases). The germline V and J ends were trimmed by 2 bases and 1 base, with 12 bases remaining between them. The V gene's germline CDR1 is MNHNS and CDR2 SASEGT. The length of the CDR3 is 16 residues.

This clone was recorded a few times. The chain recombines TRBV7-8 with TRBJ1-4, with 9 bases fitting TRBD1. The V gene's germline CDR1 is SGHVS and CDR2 FQNEAQ. V dropped 5 bases and J dropped 7; count of bases not matched to a gene: 8. This CDR3 region has 15 residues. CDR3 nucleotide sequence: TGTGCCAGCAGCCGGGCCGGGACAGGGACTGAAAAACTGTTTTTT. Amino acid sequence: CASSRAGTGTEKLFF.

A few counts support this clone. The chain couples TRBV28 to TRBJ2-2; no reliable D call. The CDR3 totals 12 residues. CDR1 and CDR2 (germline): MDHEN, SYDVKM. Trimming removed 7 bases at V and 5 bases at J, with 8 bases between. CDR3 loop: CASKTGTGELFF. The CDR3 region has the DNA TGTGCCAGCAAAACCGGGACCGGGGAGCTGTTTTTT.

The chain links TRBV9 to TRBJ1-2; 9 bases map to TRBD1. Germline assignment: CDR1 SGDLS and CDR2 YYNGEE. V trimming: 4 bases; J trimming: 6 bases; junction bases outside the gene matches: 7. The CDR3 length is 14 residues. Here the CDR3 DNA reads TGTGCCAGCAGCATTACAGGGGGCGTCCATGGCTACACCTTC. It codes for CASSITGGVHGYTF.

This clone occurred a few times. J is TRBJ1-6 and V is TRBV7-3, with D perhaps TRBD1 (5 bases). CDR3 length: 13 residues. The V and J ends lost 4 bases and 10 bases respectively, with 11 bases between them. Germline V gives CDR1 SGHTA, CDR2 FQGTGA. CDR3 in DNA: TGTGCCAGCAGCTGGGGGGTGGGGTCACCCCTCCACTTT. Translated: CASSWGVGSPLHF.

The J gene is TRBJ1-4, the V gene TRBV28, with a weak D call TRBD1 (5 bases). The CDR3 contains 14 residues. Germline loops: CDR1 MDHEN, CDR2 SYDVKM. V shed 1 base and J shed 10 bases, with 13 bases lying between them. The CDR3 DNA is TGTGCCAGCAGTTTATCCCAGGGCGTCGGAAAACTGTTTTTT. Translating it yields CASSLSQGVGKLFF.

This clone was detected a few times. This chain links TRBV11-2 with TRBJ2-3; D may be TRBD2 (7 bases). There are 13 residues in the CDR3. V lost 5 bases and J 7 bases, leaving 13 bases between the germline ends. Germline V gene data show CDR1 as SGHAT and CDR2 as FQNNGV. CDR3 coding DNA: TGTGCCAGCAGCCCGGGGGGCGCAAATACGCAGTATTTT. Translation: CASSPGGANTQYF.

The V call is TRBV5-6, the J call TRBJ2-1; 8 bases match TRBD2. V trimming: 0 bases; J trimming: 2 bases; junction bases outside the gene matches: 4. CDR3 length: 16 residues. Germline CDR1 reads SGHDT; CDR2 reads YYEEEE. CDR3 nucleotides: TGTGCCAGCAGCTTGGCTAGCGGGCCCCCCTACAATGAGCAGTTCTTC. Translated, it gives CASSLASGPPYNEQFF. Supplemented by reference TRBV5-6 and TRBJ2-1, the full variable domain reads DAGVTQSPTHLIKTRGQQVTLRCSPKSGHDTVSWYQQALGQGPQFIFQYYEEEERQRGNFPDRFSGHQFPNYSSELNVNALLLGDSALYLCASSLASGPPYNEQFFGPGTRLTVL.

In this sample, this clone turned up a few times. The chain uses TRBV7-3 and TRBJ2-7, with TRBD2 identical over 7 bases. After removal of 5 bases from V and 2 bases from J, the junction contained 12 bases not matched to a gene. The germline gives CDR1 SGHTA, CDR2 FQGTGA. The CDR3 runs 16 residues. The CDR3 sequence is CASSPQAGVGTYEQYF. The CDR3 DNA reads as TGTGCCAGCAGCCCCCAGGCGGGAGTGGGGACCTACGAGCAGTACTTC.

In its sample, this clone was seen a few times. This sample includes further DNA sequences coding for the same CDR3. This chain connects TRBV19 to TRBJ1-1, with 8 bases lining up with TRBD1. The V and J ends lost 5 bases and 4 bases, in that order; junction bases with no gene match: 6. The CDR3 is 14 amino acids. The germline V gene encodes CDR1 LNHDA and CDR2 SQIVND (reference sequence). The DNA of the CDR3 is TGTGCCAGTAGTCCTGGACAGGGCTCCACTGAAGCTTTCTTT. It specifies CASSPGQGSTEAFF. Full variable domain (missing parts from reference TRBV19 and TRBJ1-1): DGGITQSPKYLFRKEGQNVTLSCEQNLNHDAMYWYRQDPGQGLRLIYYSQIVNDFQKGDIAEGYSVSREKKESFPLTVTSAQKNPTAFYLCASSPGQGSTEAFFGQGTRLTVV.

The chain joins TRBV10-2 to TRBJ2-7; no reliable D call. Germline V gene sequence: CDR1 WSHSY, CDR2 SAAADI. The CDR3 spans 11 residues. Trimming took 4 bases from V and 4 from J, leaving 5 bases between them. CDR3 loop: CASSVLYEQYF. In DNA, the CDR3 is TGCGCCAGCAGTGTACTTTACGAGCAGTACTTC.

The gene calls are TRBV7-6 and TRBJ2-7, with 8 positions matching TRBD2. CDR1 is SGHVS, CDR2 FNYEAQ, per germline. The CDR3 consists of 13 residues. V shed 2 bases and J 4 bases; nucleotides not matched to a gene: 1. The CDR3 loop is CASSLTSGYEQYF. The CDR3 bases are TGTGCCAGCAGCTTAACTAGCGGTTACGAGCAGTACTTC. Drawing the rest from reference TRBV7-6 and TRBJ2-7, the complete variable domain is GAGVSQSPRYKVTKRGQDVALRCDPISGHVSLYWYRQALGQGPEFLTYFNYEAQQDKSGLPNDRFSAERPEGSISTLTIQRTEQRDSAMYRCASSLTSGYEQYFGPGTRLTVT.

This clone has only a few counts. This chain connects TRBV28 to TRBJ2-6, with 9 bases matching TRBD1. Germline assignment: CDR1 MDHEN and CDR2 SYDVKM. The junction had 4 bases not matched to a gene; V was cut back by 2 bases and J by 2 bases. CDR3 length: 17 amino acids. The CDR3 is CASSLGTGTPGANVLTF. As DNA, the CDR3 is TGTGCCAGCAGTTTAGGGACAGGGACGCCTGGGGCCAACGTCCTGACTTTC.

This clone was detected a few times. The genes are TRBV10-2 and TRBJ1-5, with 10 nucleotides matching TRBD1. Germline V lookup: CDR1 WSHSY, CDR2 SAAADI. The CDR3 consists of 14 residues. The ends lost 6 bases at V and 9 bases at J; junction bases unmatched: 8. For the CDR3, the DNA is TGCGCCAGCAGCCTAGACAGGGGGCAGCGGCCCCAGCATTTT. This gives the protein CASSLDRGQRPQHF.

This clone turned up a few times. J is TRBJ2-6 and V is TRBV5-4; 9 bases map to TRBD1. The CDR3 sequence is 16 residues long. The trim removed 5 bases at V and 3 bases at J, leaving 6 bases unmatched. CDR1 and CDR2 from the germline V gene are SGHNT and YYREEE (reference sequence). CDR3 coding DNA: TGTGCCAGCAGTCCGACAGGGGGAAATGGGGCCAACGTCCTGACTTTC. Translated: CASSPTGGNGANVLTF. Full variable domain (remainder filled in from reference TRBV5-4 and TRBJ2-6): ETGVTQSPTHLIKTRGQQVTLRCSSQSGHNTVSWYQQALGQGPQFIFQYYREEENGRGNFPPRFSGLQFPNYSSELNVNALELDDSALYLCASSPTGGNGANVLTFGAGSRLTVL.

This clone was found a few times. V gene TRBV7-6 combines with J gene TRBJ1-3; possibly TRBD1 for D (6 bases). This CDR3 spans 15 amino acids. Germline V CDR1 and CDR2: SGHVS, FNYEAQ. V was trimmed by 5 bases and J by 0 bases, leaving 11 bases between them. The CDR3 nucleotides are TGTGCCAGCAGCCTTACAGGGACCTCTGGAAACACCATATATTTT. Its protein product is CASSLTGTSGNTIYF. The variable domain in full, with the rest retrieved from reference TRBV7-6 and TRBJ1-3, is GAGVSQSPRYKVTKRGQDVALRCDPISGHVSLYWYRQALGQGPEFLTYFNYEAQQDKSGLPNDRFSAERPEGSISTLTIQRTEQRDSAMYRCASSLTGTSGNTIYFGEGSWLTVV.

This clone turned up a few times. The chain recombines TRBV9 with TRBJ1-4, with 10 bases that match TRBD1. The CDR3 spans 15 residues. Germline V gene data show CDR1 as SGDLS and CDR2 as YYNGEE. The V and J ends lost 2 bases and 5 bases, in that order; junction bases with no gene match: 3. The CDR3 DNA reads as TGTGCCAGCAGCGTTATGGGACAGGGGAATGAAAAACTGTTTTTT. Its protein is CASSVMGQGNEKLFF.

This chain connects TRBV19 to TRBJ1-5; 7 bases map to TRBD1. CDR1 and CDR2 (germline): LNHDA, SQIVND (reference sequence). The junction had 20 bases not matched to a gene; V was cut back by 4 bases and J by 11 bases. This CDR3 has 17 amino acids. CDR3 sequence: CASSTENRGPGVSSQHF. Here the CDR3 DNA reads TGTGCCAGTAGTACTGAAAACAGGGGACCGGGGGTGTCGTCCCAGCATTTT.

This clone was seen more than once but under ten times. The gene calls are TRBV28 and TRBJ1-5; TRBD1 matches 7 bases. V dropped 3 bases and J dropped 6; count of bases not matched to a gene: 8. CDR1 is MDHEN, CDR2 SYDVKM, per germline. This CDR3 spans 15 amino acids. CDR3 loop: CASSFIRGWFQPQHF. Written as DNA, the CDR3 is TGTGCCAGCAGTTTTATCAGGGGGTGGTTTCAGCCCCAGCATTTT.

The chain couples TRBV27 to TRBJ2-7; a weak D match, TRBD2 (6 bases). This CDR3 is built from 13 residues. Germline V lookup: CDR1 MNHEY, CDR2 SMNVEV (reference sequence). V lost 6 bases and J lost 3, with 12 bases in between. The CDR3 DNA reads TGTGCCAGCAGCCCCAGGAGGGGCTACGAGCAGTACTTC. This codes for CASSPRRGYEQYF.